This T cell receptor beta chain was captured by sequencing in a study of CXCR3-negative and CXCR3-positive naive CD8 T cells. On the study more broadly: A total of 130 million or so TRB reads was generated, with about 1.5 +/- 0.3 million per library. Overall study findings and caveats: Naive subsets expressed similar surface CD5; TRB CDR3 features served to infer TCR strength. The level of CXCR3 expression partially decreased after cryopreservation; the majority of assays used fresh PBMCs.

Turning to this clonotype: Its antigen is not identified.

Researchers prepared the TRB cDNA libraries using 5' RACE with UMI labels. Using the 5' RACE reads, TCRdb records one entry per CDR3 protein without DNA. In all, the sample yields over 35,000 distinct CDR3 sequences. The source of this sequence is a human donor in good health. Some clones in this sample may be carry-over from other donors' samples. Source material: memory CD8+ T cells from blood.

The CDR3 spells CASSQAQGAEKLFF. J is TRBJ1-4 and V is TRBV4-3; the TCRdb call, TRBD1, lacks DNA for checking. Germline CDR1 LGHNA, CDR2 YSLEER. This CDR3 has 14 amino acids.